These 11 T cell receptor beta chains were all obtained from the same sample, sequenced in a study of shared clonotypes between healthy human individuals. Assay: immunoSEQ multiplex PCR; the TCRdb copy retains only in-frame clones and omits some. The sample has fewer than 1.6 million clones, roughly 98.5% seen once. The sample comprised naive CD4+ T cells sorted from blood. Subset specified: CD45RA+ positively selected. These TCRs come from a man under 40 in good health.

V usage is TRBV9 and J usage is TRBJ2-1, with D unresolved. The CDR3 extends over 13 amino acids. Trimming pared 0 bases from V and 7 bases from J, leaving 8 bases between. In germline, CDR1 is SGDLS, CDR2 YYNGEE. CDR3 protein: CASSVVSWNEQFF. CDR3 coding DNA: TGTGCCAGCAGCGTAGTCAGCTGGAATGAGCAGTTCTTC. Combining the CDR3 with reference TRBV9 and TRBJ2-1 gives the whole variable domain DSGVTQTPKHLITATGQRVTLRCSPRSGDLSVYWYQQSLDQGLQFLIQYYNGEERAKGNILERFSAQQFPDLHSELNLSSLELGDSALYFCASSVVSWNEQFFGPGTRLTVL.

The chain uses TRBV5-1 and TRBJ2-5; D possibly corresponds to TRBD1 (5 bases). Germline lookup yields CDR1 SGHRS and CDR2 YFSETQ. There are 16 residues in the CDR3. V was clipped by 0 bases and J by 4 bases, with 16 bases between them. The CDR3 sequence: CASSLEPALGVETQYF. DNA of the CDR3: TGCGCCAGCAGCTTGGAGCCAGCGCTAGGGGTAGAGACCCAGTACTTC. Full variable domain (remainder filled in from reference TRBV5-1 and TRBJ2-5): KAGVTQTPRYLIKTRGQQVTLSCSPISGHRSVSWYQQTPGQGLQFLFEYFSETQRNKGNFPGRFSGRQFSNSRSEMNVSTLELGDSALYLCASSLEPALGVETQYFGPGTRLLVL.

V gene TRBV6-1 combines with J gene TRBJ2-1; 9 bases line up with TRBD2. With V trimmed by 1 base and J by 11 bases, 3 bases remained unmatched. The germline CDR1 and CDR2 sequences are MNHNS and SASEGT. This CDR3 spans 13 amino acids. DNA of the CDR3: TGTGCCAGCAGTGAAGGCCTAGCGGGAAAGCAGTTCTTC. Its translation: CASSEGLAGKQFF.

This clone was observed once. V usage is TRBV28 and J usage is TRBJ2-7, with 13 positions matching TRBD2. The trim removed 4 bases at V and 2 bases at J, leaving 11 bases unmatched. Germline assignment: CDR1 MDHEN and CDR2 SYDVKM. This CDR3 spans 18 amino acids. The CDR3 sequence is CASSSRGGLAGATYEQYF. DNA of the CDR3: TGTGCCAGCAGTTCCAGGGGCGGACTAGCGGGAGCCACCTACGAGCAGTACTTC. The full variable domain, in which reference TRBV28 and TRBJ2-7 provide the parts outside the CDR3, is DVKVTQSSRYLVKRTGEKVFLECVQDMDHENMFWYRQDPGLGLRLIYFSYDVKMKEKGDIPEGYSVSREKKERFSLILESASTNQTSMYLCASSSRGGLAGATYEQYFGPGTRLTVT.

The chain combines TRBV11-2 with TRBJ1-5; D unclear. The germline gives CDR1 SGHAT, CDR2 FQNNGV. V was trimmed by 5 bases and J by 3 bases, leaving 11 bases between them. This CDR3 has 14 residues. CDR3 nucleotides: TGTGCCAGCAGCAGGGTTGGGTCCAATCAGCCCCAGCATTTT. Encoded protein: CASSRVGSNQPQHF.

V usage is TRBV30 and J usage is TRBJ2-3; D uncertain. This CDR3 is built from 13 residues. The germline gives CDR1 GTSNPN, CDR2 SVGIG (reference sequence). V lost 5 bases and J 0 bases, leaving 9 bases between the germline ends. The CDR3 nucleotides are TGTGCCTGGCAGTGGGGTAGCACAGATACGCAGTATTTT. This translates into CAWQWGSTDTQYF.

To note about this clone: Other DNA sequences in this sample translate to the same CDR3. V usage is TRBV7-3 and J usage is TRBJ2-2; D not resolved. The CDR3 is made up of 11 amino acids. Germline-derived CDR1 and CDR2 are SGHTA and FQGTGA. V was clipped by 4 bases and J by 8 bases, with 5 bases between them. This CDR3 reads CASSSGGELFF. The CDR3 DNA is TGTGCCAGCAGCTCTGGGGGGGAGCTGTTTTTT.

For this clone: This CDR3 is also generated by other DNA sequences in the sample. V and J are TRBV18 and TRBJ1-1; D possibly corresponds to TRBD1 (6 bases). CDR3 size: 13 residues. CDR1 and CDR2 from the germline V gene are KGHSH and LQKENI. The V and J ends lost 6 bases and 1 base respectively, with 9 bases between them. The DNA of the CDR3 is TGTGCCAGCTCCCCCAGGGGGAACACTGAAGCTTTCTTT. This translates into CASSPRGNTEAFF.

The V gene is TRBV11-3, the J gene TRBJ2-1, with 7 nucleotides matching TRBD2. V shed 1 base and J 4 bases; nucleotides not matched to a gene: 4. Germline V CDR1 and CDR2: SGHNT, YENEEA. This CDR3 is built from 15 residues. The CDR3 region is CASSLAPGLYNEQFF. The CDR3, as DNA: TGTGCCAGCAGCTTAGCCCCGGGACTATACAATGAGCAGTTCTTC.

The chain is built from TRBV5-1 and TRBJ1-4; D gene unclear. CDR3 size: 16 residues. Per the germline V gene, CDR1 is SGHRS and CDR2 is YFSETQ. V was cut by 4 bases and J by 0 bases, with 13 bases left in between. CDR3: CASSRVQGTTNEKLFF. As DNA, the CDR3 is TGCGCCAGCAGCCGAGTCCAAGGTACAACTAATGAAAAACTGTTTTTT.

This clone was counted once. The V and J genes are TRBV29-1 and TRBJ1-1, with D perhaps matching TRBD1 (5 bases). The CDR3 spans 13 residues. Germline CDR1 is SQVTM and CDR2 is ANQGSEA. Trimming stripped 7 bases from V and 0 bases from J, with 12 bases between. The CDR3 sequence is CSGATGLNTEAFF. In nucleotides, the CDR3 is TGCAGCGGGGCCACAGGATTGAACACTGAAGCTTTCTTT. Combining the CDR3 with reference TRBV29-1 and TRBJ1-1 gives the whole variable domain SAVISQKPSRDICQRGTSLTIQCQVDSQVTMMFWYRQQPGQSLTLIATANQGSEATYESGFVIDKFPISRPNLTFSTLTVSNMSPEDSSIYLCSGATGLNTEAFFGQGTRLTVV.